Presented here are 14 T cell receptor beta chains from one specimen sequenced in a study of blood T cell repertoires in COVID-19. The method was immunoSEQ multiplex PCR; TCRdb's version includes in-frame clones alone and lacks a portion of them. The sample gives tens of thousands of clones, around 75% of which show up once; 16% is in the top ten. Material for sequencing was peripheral blood. All receptors come from a woman at least 80 years old with active or convalescent COVID-19.

This clone was counted once. This sequence joins TRBV28 and TRBJ2-1; D is perhaps TRBD2 (5 bases). Germline CDR1 reads MDHEN; CDR2 reads SYDVKM. V lost 5 bases and J 8 bases, leaving 13 bases between the germline ends. The CDR3 is 13 amino acids. This CDR3 is CASSPSFGDEQFF. Here the CDR3 DNA reads TGTGCCAGCAGTCCATCGTTCGGGGATGAGCAGTTCTTC.

V usage is TRBV6-2 or TRBV6-3 and J usage is TRBJ2-1; 8 bases align to TRBD2. This CDR3 region has 14 residues. V gave up 5 bases and J gave up 9 bases; unmatched junction bases: 9. Germline CDR1 reads MNHEY; CDR2 reads SVGEGT. DNA of the CDR3: TGTGCCAGCAGTGTAGTAGCGGGACTGGGTGAGCAGTTCTTC. It specifies CASSVVAGLGEQFF.

This chain connects TRBV6-4 to TRBJ2-3, with D possibly matching TRBD2 (7 bases). The germline V gene has CDR1 MRHNA and CDR2 SNTAGT. V lost 3 bases, J lost 4 bases, and 20 bases lay in between. CDR3 length: 17 amino acids. The CDR3 coding sequence is TGTGCCAGCAGTGAATTTGGTGGGGGGGCCGCCGCAGATACGCAGTATTTT. It yields the protein CASSEFGGGAAADTQYF.

The chain links TRBV4-2 to TRBJ2-3, with 11 bases fitting TRBD2. The germline V gene encodes CDR1 LGHNA and CDR2 YNFKEQ. V shed 6 bases and J 5 bases; nucleotides not matched to a gene: 10. This CDR3 is built from 16 residues. The CDR3 spells CASSRTSGGGGDTQYF. In nucleotides, the CDR3 is TGTGCCAGCAGTCGAACTAGCGGGGGAGGTGGAGATACGCAGTATTTT.

The chain combines TRBV14 with TRBJ1-3, with D possibly TRBD1 on 5 matching bases. The V gene lost 3 bases and the J gene lost 2 bases, with 17 bases spanning the gap. CDR3 size: 17 residues. CDR1 and CDR2 from the germline V gene are SGHDN and FVKESK. The DNA of the CDR3 is TGTGCCAGCAGCCAGGGGTACCGGGACTGGACTGGAAACACCATATATTTT. This translates into CASSQGYRDWTGNTIYF.

The genes are TRBV9 and TRBJ1-1; 11 bases match TRBD1. This CDR3 has 14 residues. Germline-derived CDR1 and CDR2 are SGDLS and YYNGEE. Trimming took 3 bases from V and 4 from J; bases not matched to a gene: 2. CDR3 DNA: TGTGCCAGCAGCGGCGGACAGGGGGCCACTGAAGCTTTCTTT. Translating it yields CASSGGQGATEAFF. Using reference TRBV9 and TRBJ1-1 for the parts outside the CDR3, the full variable domain is DSGVTQTPKHLITATGQRVTLRCSPRSGDLSVYWYQQSLDQGLQFLIQYYNGEERAKGNILERFSAQQFPDLHSELNLSSLELGDSALYFCASSGGQGATEAFFGQGTRLTVV.

This chain connects TRBV7-8 to TRBJ2-7; D unresolved. The CDR3 covers 13 residues. Trimming removed 7 bases from V and 1 base from J, with 11 bases in between. Germline V gene sequence: CDR1 SGHVS, CDR2 FQNEAQ. CDR3 nucleotide sequence: TGTGCCAGCATGGTGGCAGGATCCTACGAGCAGTACTTC. Its protein product is CASMVAGSYEQYF.

V is TRBV11-3 and J is TRBJ2-2; D unresolved. This CDR3 spans 15 amino acids. Trimming stripped 2 bases from V and 6 bases from J, with 13 bases between. Germline V gene lookup returns CDR1 SGHNT and CDR2 YENEEA. CDR3 DNA sequence: TGTGCCAGCAGCTTATACGCTAGTTCACCCGGGGAGCTGTTTTTT. The encoded protein is CASSLYASSPGELFF.

V usage is TRBV18 and J usage is TRBJ2-3, with 8 bases aligning to TRBD1. Germline CDR1 and CDR2: KGHSH and LQKENI. V trimming: 3 bases; J trimming: 13 bases; junction bases outside the gene matches: 6. This CDR3 has 12 amino acids. CDR3 loop: CASSPPDRAEYF. CDR3 DNA: TGTGCCAGCTCACCGCCGGACAGGGCCGAGTATTTT.

The V and J genes are TRBV18 and TRBJ2-1, with D possibly TRBD1 on 6 matching bases. The V gene lost 3 bases and the J gene lost 9 bases, with 18 bases spanning the gap. The CDR3 consists of 15 residues. Per germline, CDR1 KGHSH and CDR2 LQKENI. CDR3 coding DNA: TGTGCCAGCTCACCGGTGGACCTCTTGGGGGCTGAGCAGTTCTTC. Its translation is CASSPVDLLGAEQFF.

The chain employs TRBV7-2 and TRBJ2-5; 11 bases map to TRBD1. Germline V CDR1 and CDR2: SGHTA, FQGNSA. The CDR3 contains 16 residues. J was trimmed by 1 base and V by 1 base; bases with no gene match: 2. CDR3 DNA sequence: TGTGCCAGCAGCTTAGGGGGGACAGGGGGCCAAGAGACCCAGTACTTC. Encoded protein: CASSLGGTGGQETQYF.

This chain links TRBV29-1 with TRBJ1-1; D gene ambiguous. The CDR3 is made up of 15 amino acids. Germline assignment: CDR1 SQVTM and CDR2 ANQGSEA. The germline V and J ends were trimmed by 4 bases and 0 bases, with 15 bases remaining between them. In DNA form, the CDR3 reads TGCAGCGTTGTCTCACAGATACTTATGAACACTGAAGCTTTCTTT. Residues: CSVVSQILMNTEAFF.

For the CDR3, the DNA is TGTGCCAGCGCCCCGGGAGGAGGCCGAGAGACCCAGTACTTC. It encodes CASAPGGGRETQYF. The chain employs TRBV28 and TRBJ2-5, with 7 bases fitting TRBD2. This CDR3 spans 14 amino acids. The ends lost 8 bases at V and 4 bases at J; junction bases unmatched: 10. The V gene's germline CDR1 is MDHEN and CDR2 SYDVKM. Together with reference TRBV28 and TRBJ2-5, the CDR3 gives the full variable domain: DVKVTQSSRYLVKRTGEKVFLECVQDMDHENMFWYRQDPGLGLRLIYFSYDVKMKEKGDIPEGYSVSREKKERFSLILESASTNQTSMYLCASAPGGGRETQYFGPGTRLLVL.

This chain uses TRBV30 with TRBJ2-7, with 7 bases aligning to TRBD2. This CDR3 comprises 12 residues. The V gene's germline CDR1 is GTSNPN and CDR2 SVGIG (reference sequence). V gave up 2 bases and J gave up 3 bases; unmatched junction bases: 1. This CDR3 is CAWSREGYEQYF. CDR3 nucleotides: TGTGCCTGGAGTAGGGAGGGCTACGAGCAGTACTTC.